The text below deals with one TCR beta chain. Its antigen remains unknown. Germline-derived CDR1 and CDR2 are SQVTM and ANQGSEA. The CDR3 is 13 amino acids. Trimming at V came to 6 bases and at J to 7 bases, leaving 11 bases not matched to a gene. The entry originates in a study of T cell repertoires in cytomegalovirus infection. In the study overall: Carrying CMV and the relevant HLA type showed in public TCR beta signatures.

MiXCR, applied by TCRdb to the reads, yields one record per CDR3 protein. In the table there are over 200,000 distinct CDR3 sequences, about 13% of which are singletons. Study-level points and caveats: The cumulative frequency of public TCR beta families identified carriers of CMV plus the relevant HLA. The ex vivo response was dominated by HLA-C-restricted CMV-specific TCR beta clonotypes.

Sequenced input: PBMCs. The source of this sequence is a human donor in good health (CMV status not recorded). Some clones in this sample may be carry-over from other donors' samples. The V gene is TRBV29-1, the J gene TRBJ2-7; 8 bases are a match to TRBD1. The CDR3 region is CSVLGDRGFEQYF. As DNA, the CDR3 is TGCAGCGTCCTGGGTGACAGGGGATTTGAGCAGTACTTC.